The 22 T cell receptor beta chains given below trace back to one sample, sequenced in a study of blood T cell repertoires in COVID-19. The protocol was immunoSEQ multiplex PCR, while the TCRdb copy is restricted to in-frame clones and leaves out a portion. The sample includes about 250,000 clones, 65% to 90% of them seen just once. Input material: PBMCs or T cells enriched from blood (not recorded which). These receptors all come from a woman aged 50 to 65 with acute COVID-19.

The rearrangement joins TRBV21-1 to TRBJ1-1; the D segment call TRBD1 is taken from the table without a DNA check. TRBV21-1 is designated a pseudogene. The CDR3 consists of 18 residues. CDR3 in amino acids: CASSLSRDSQAGGTEAFF. The CDR3 bases are TGTGCCAGCAGCCTCAGCCGGGACAGCCAGGCCGGTGGGACTGAAGCTTTCTTT.

The rearrangement joins TRBV19 to TRBJ2-7, with 10 bases aligning to TRBD2. V lost 3 bases to trimming and J lost 3 bases; unmatched junction nucleotides: 8. CDR3 length equals 16 residues. The germline V gene has CDR1 LNHDA and CDR2 SQIVND (reference sequence). The CDR3 DNA reads as TGTGCCAGTAGTATGATTGGACTAGCGGAGTTCTACGAGCAGTACTTC. It translates to CASSMIGLAEFYEQYF.

V is TRBV2 and J is TRBJ2-7, with D maybe TRBD2 (5 bases). The CDR3 runs 14 residues. Germline CDR1 reads SNHLY; CDR2 reads FYNNEI. V was pared by 6 bases and J by 3 bases, with 15 bases between. The CDR3 protein is CASRKEVLGYEQYF. The CDR3 DNA is TGTGCCAGCAGGAAGGAGGTACTGGGCTACGAGCAGTACTTC.

CDR3 protein: CASSVELGAGYGYTF. In DNA form, the CDR3 reads TGTGCCAGCAGCGTAGAGTTGGGGGCGGGCTATGGCTACACCTTC. The chain has TRBV9 and TRBJ1-2; maybe TRBD1 (6 bases). CDR3 size: 15 residues. Germline CDR1 and CDR2: SGDLS and YYNGEE. Between the trimmed V and J ends, which lost 0 bases and 4 bases, there was a span of 13 bases.

The gene calls are TRBV6-5 and TRBJ1-5; TRBD1 aligns across 7 bases. The length of the CDR3 is 14 residues. Germline V gene data show CDR1 as MNHEY and CDR2 as SVGAGI. V shed 9 bases and J 0 bases; nucleotides not matched to a gene: 5. The CDR3 DNA sequence: TGTGCCAGTAAGACAGGGACTAGCAATCAGCCCCAGCATTTT. Translated, it gives CASKTGTSNQPQHF.

The chain is built from TRBV11-2 and TRBJ2-5, with TRBD2 matching 11 bases. The CDR3 runs 15 residues. Germline loops: CDR1 SGHAT, CDR2 FQNNGV. V dropped 1 base and J dropped 5; count of bases not matched to a gene: 3. CDR3 coding DNA: TGTGCCAGCAGCTTAGTAGCGGGGGGGCAGGAGACCCAGTACTTC. This encodes CASSLVAGGQETQYF.

The CDR3 loop is CASTGGHTEAFF. CDR3 coding DNA: TGTGCCAGCACCGGGGGGCACACTGAAGCTTTCTTT. The chain joins TRBV2 to TRBJ1-1, with D perhaps matching TRBD1 (6 bases). Germline CDR1 SNHLY, CDR2 FYNNEI. The CDR3 sequence is 12 residues long. Trimming cost V 7 bases and J 3 bases, with 9 bases left between them.

This chain connects TRBV5-1 to TRBJ2-3; D perhaps matches TRBD2 (6 bases). Germline V CDR1 and CDR2: SGHRS, YFSETQ. The V and J ends lost 5 bases and 7 bases respectively, with 23 bases between them. CDR3 length: 16 amino acids. CDR3 nucleotides: TGCGCCAGCAGTTCTCAATCCGGGGGAAGGCTCAATACGCAGTATTTT. It specifies CASSSQSGGRLNTQYF.

CDR3 DNA: TGTGCCAGCAGCTTAGGTCGGGGGGGCCGGACAGATACGCAGTATTTT. Its protein is CASSLGRGGRTDTQYF. The chain couples TRBV7-2 to TRBJ2-3, with 8 bases identical to TRBD2. Germline CDR1 and CDR2: SGHTA and FQGNSA. The trim removed 1 base at V and 3 bases at J, leaving 6 bases unmatched. This CDR3 is built from 16 residues.

The V and J genes are TRBV11-2 and TRBJ1-1; D call uncertain. Germline CDR1 reads SGHAT; CDR2 reads FQNNGV. Trimming took off 5 bases at V and 7 bases at J, with 14 bases between the two ends. The length of the CDR3 is 13 residues. CDR3: CASSPSFEFEAFF. CDR3 bases: TGTGCCAGCAGCCCCTCCTTCGAGTTTGAAGCTTTCTTT.

The chain is built from TRBV29-1 and TRBJ1-3; no firm D call. Germline loops: CDR1 SQVTM, CDR2 ANQGSEA. This CDR3 contains 12 residues. The ends were cut back, 7 bases at V and 3 bases at J, with 10 bases in the middle. The CDR3 region is CSGRDGGNTIYF. The CDR3 DNA is TGCAGCGGGAGAGACGGTGGAAACACCATATATTTT.

The gene calls are TRBV21-1 and TRBJ1-1. TRBV21-1 is deemed a pseudogene. This CDR3 contains 16 residues. The CDR3 reads CASSKEVSKGVTEAFF. The CDR3 coding sequence is TGTGCCAGCAGCAAAGAGGTTTCTAAGGGAGTAACTGAAGCTTTCTTT.

The chain combines TRBV7-6 with TRBJ1-5, with TRBD1 as a possible D gene (6 bases). Trimming took 1 base from V and 1 from J, leaving 14 bases between them. Germline CDR1 is SGHVS and CDR2 is FNYEAQ. The CDR3 runs 17 residues. CDR3 loop: CASSLGPGQGSNQPQHF. Written as DNA, the CDR3 is TGTGCCAGCAGCTTAGGTCCAGGTCAGGGGAGCAATCAGCCCCAGCATTTT.

The V call is TRBV24-1, the J call TRBJ2-7; possibly TRBD1 for D (6 bases). Germline CDR1 is KGHDR and CDR2 is SFDVKD. The CDR3 is made up of 17 amino acids. Trimming took 0 bases from V and 0 from J, leaving 14 bases between them. The CDR3 loop reads CATSDLPGDEASYEQYF. The CDR3 nucleotides are TGTGCCACCAGTGATTTGCCAGGGGATGAGGCCTCCTACGAGCAGTACTTC.

This chain joins TRBV5-1 and TRBJ2-2; D possibly corresponds to TRBD2 (6 bases). CDR3 length: 15 amino acids. Germline V gene data show CDR1 as SGHRS and CDR2 as YFSETQ. V lost 4 bases and J 1 base, leaving 11 bases between the germline ends. The DNA of the CDR3 is TGCGCCAGCAGCCGGGGACTCGAGAACACCGGGGAGCTGTTTTTT. Residues: CASSRGLENTGELFF.

The V gene is TRBV18, the J gene TRBJ1-2, with D possibly matching TRBD1 (6 bases). V was clipped by 0 bases and J by 0 bases, with 11 bases between them. Germline CDR1 and CDR2: KGHSH and LQKENI. The CDR3 consists of 16 residues. CDR3 coding DNA: TGTGCCAGCTCACCACCTGGCAGGGGATCTAACTATGGCTACACCTTC. Translating gives CASSPPGRGSNYGYTF.

This sequence joins TRBV19 and TRBJ1-2; D uncertain. This CDR3 is 14 amino acids long. CDR1 and CDR2 from the germline V gene are LNHDA and SQIVND (reference sequence). Trimming took 0 bases from V and 3 from J, leaving 8 bases between them. CDR3 protein: CASSIETGDYGYTF. Here the CDR3 DNA reads TGTGCCAGTAGTATAGAGACCGGGGACTATGGCTACACCTTC.

The table lists this clone with a few counts. V usage is TRBV19 and J usage is TRBJ1-1; D ambiguous. The length of the CDR3 is 14 residues. Germline V gene data show CDR1 as LNHDA and CDR2 as SQIVND (reference sequence). With 4 bases removed from V and 0 bases from J, the gap between germline ends came to 9 bases. CDR3 amino acids: CASSTDILNTEAFF. The CDR3 nucleotides are TGTGCCAGTAGTACCGACATCCTGAACACTGAAGCTTTCTTT.

The J gene is TRBJ2-5, the V gene TRBV10-3, with D hard to call. The CDR3 consists of 12 residues. Germline loops: CDR1 ENHRY, CDR2 SYGVKD. Trimming removed 0 bases at V and 6 bases at J, with 5 bases between. CDR3 residues: CAISESKQTQYF. CDR3 bases: TGTGCCATCAGTGAGTCGAAGCAGACCCAGTACTTC.

The V gene is TRBV10-3, the J gene TRBJ1-1; D is undetermined. V was shortened by 10 bases and J by 2 bases, with 17 bases between the two germline ends. Germline V gene lookup returns CDR1 ENHRY and CDR2 SYGVKD. This CDR3 comprises 14 residues. The CDR3 protein is CASGKDGSNTEAFF. The CDR3 bases are TGTGCCAGCGGGAAGGACGGCTCAAACACTGAAGCTTTCTTT.

The chain has TRBV6-2 or TRBV6-3 and TRBJ1-1; unclear D gene. The V gene's germline CDR1 is MNHEY and CDR2 SVGEGT. The CDR3 sequence is 12 residues long. V lost 2 bases and J 2 bases, leaving 3 bases between the germline ends. DNA for the CDR3: TGTGCCAGCAGTTACACTAACACTGAAGCTTTCTTT. Protein sequence: CASSYTNTEAFF.

The J gene is TRBJ2-3, the V gene TRBV30, with D tentatively TRBD1 or TRBD2 (5 bases each). Trimming removed 5 bases at V and 2 bases at J, with 11 bases between. Per germline, CDR1 GTSNPN and CDR2 SVGIG (reference sequence). There are 13 residues in the CDR3. The CDR3 nucleotides are TGTGCCTGGGGGGGAGAGATCACAGATACGCAGTATTTT. This translates into CAWGGEITDTQYF.